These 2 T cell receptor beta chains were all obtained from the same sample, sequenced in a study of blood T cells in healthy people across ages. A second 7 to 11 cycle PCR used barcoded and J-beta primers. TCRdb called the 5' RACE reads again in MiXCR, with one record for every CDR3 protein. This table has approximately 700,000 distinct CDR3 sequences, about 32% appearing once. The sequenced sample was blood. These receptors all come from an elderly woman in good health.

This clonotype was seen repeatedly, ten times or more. The CDR3 nucleotides are TGCAGTGCTTACCGGGACCTAAGGGATACGCAGTATTTT. This gives the protein CSAYRDLRDTQYF. The chain carries TRBV20-1 and TRBJ2-3; the D gene could be TRBD1 or TRBD2 (5 bases each). Germline V CDR1 and CDR2: DFQATT, SNEGSKA (reference sequence). Trimming removed 5 bases at V and 6 bases at J, with 15 bases between. The CDR3 has 13 amino acids.

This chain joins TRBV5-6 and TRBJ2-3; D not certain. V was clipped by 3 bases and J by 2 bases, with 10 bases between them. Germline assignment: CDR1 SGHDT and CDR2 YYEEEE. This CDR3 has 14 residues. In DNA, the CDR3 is TGTGCCAGCAGCTCGCGGATCTTCACAGATACGCAGTATTTT. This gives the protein CASSSRIFTDTQYF.